The clone carrying this T cell receptor (beta chain) turned up a few times. Its antigen is unidentified. The CDR3 contains 11 residues. Germline assignment: CDR1 SEHNR and CDR2 FQNEAQ (reference sequence). V gave up 4 bases and J gave up 11 bases, with 11 bases separating them. The data were taken from a study of OX40 agonist ivuxolimab in advanced cancers. Study summary: Every patient in dose escalation had hepatocellular carcinoma, melanoma, renal cell or head and neck cancer. The eligibility criteria allowed prior anti-PD-1, anti-PD-L1 or anti-CTLA-4 therapy, and 30% to 45% had some. Partial responses occurred in three patients (one hepatocellular carcinoma, two cutaneous melanoma).

Some clones are missing from TCRdb's copy, which holds only in-frame ones; the method was immunoSEQ multiplex PCR. The sample records some 7,000 clones, roughly 80% being singletons. General study points: Clonal expansion was among the lowest in partial responders at 0.1-3.0 mg/kg, especially CD8+.

The TCR comes from an adult with an advanced solid tumor such as melanoma, head and neck, liver or kidney cancer. The sequences come from CD4+ or CD8+ T cells sorted from blood, collected in a trial of the OX40 agonist ivuxolimab. The chain carries TRBV7-9 and TRBJ1-1; unclear D gene. Here the CDR3 reads CASSSTSGAFF. CDR3 nucleotide sequence: TGTGCCAGCAGCTCCACCTCGGGGGCTTTCTTT.